This record looks at one T cell receptor beta chain sequence and its context. TCRdb's copy holds only in-frame clones and misses some; the assay was immunoSEQ multiplex PCR. The sample holds roughly 220,000 clones, approximately 83% seen once. The data are from a study of blood T cell repertoires in COVID-19. Trimming removed 3 bases from V and 4 bases from J, with 12 bases in between. The CDR3 sequence is 13 residues long. Germline CDR1 reads GTSNPN; CDR2 reads SVGIG (reference sequence). This TCR was sampled from a woman in her twenties or thirties who had recovered from COVID-19. The chain links TRBV30 to TRBJ1-2, with D possibly TRBD1 on 6 matching bases. Specimen: peripheral blood. In DNA form, the CDR3 reads TGTGCCTGGAGCACCACAGGGATCTATGGCTACACCTTC. It yields the protein CAWSTTGIYGYTF.